The TCR beta chain under discussion was sequenced for a study of cytotoxic CD8 clonotypes in ibrutinib-treated CLL. Study-wide context: Partial response occurred in around 24 patients and complete response in 2; at median around 5.5 years, roughly 14 remained remitted and 12 progressed. Study-wide findings and caveats: A difference in sampling times existed between sustained-remission and progressing patients. Clonality correlated strongly with circulating CD8+ T cells and exceeded age-matched healthy donors at baseline.

TCRdb keeps only in-frame clones here, not all; method: immunoSEQ multiplex PCR. There are 25,000 to 35,000 clones in the sample; 85% occur only once, and 8% lies in the top ten. Turning to this clone: The target antigen is unknown.

Germline trimming cut 7 bases from V and 5 bases from J; bases unmatched to any gene: 6. The CDR3 consists of 14 residues. The germline V gene encodes CDR1 MNHEY and CDR2 SVGAGI. This receptor was taken from a human donor with chronic lymphocytic leukemia. Sample: PBMCs, taken after 24 months of ibrutinib treatment. The V gene is TRBV6-5, the J gene TRBJ1-4, with TRBD1 matching 8 bases. Here the CDR3 reads CASTRTGSNEKLFF. The CDR3 nucleotides are TGTGCCAGCACCCGGACAGGGTCAAATGAAAAACTGTTTTTT.